These 8 T cell receptor beta chains originate from one sample sequenced in a study of T cell responses to AZD1222 COVID-19 vaccine. The method was immunoSEQ multiplex PCR; TCRdb's version includes in-frame clones alone and lacks a portion of them. The sample includes approximately 84,000 clones, 80% to 90% seen only once; the top ten take 30% to 35%. This material consisted of peripheral blood, taken on day 0 of AZD1222 vaccination. These TCRs come from an adult in good health.

The rearrangement joins TRBV10-3 to TRBJ1-4, with 7 bases lining up with TRBD1. The CDR3 contains 15 residues. V gave up 3 bases and J gave up 4 bases; unmatched junction bases: 5. The germline CDR1 and CDR2 sequences are ENHRY and SYGVKD. As DNA, the CDR3 is TGTGCCATCAGTGAAATTCAGGGGGATAATGAAAAACTGTTTTTT. It codes for CAISEIQGDNEKLFF.

This sequence joins TRBV29-1 and TRBJ2-3; 10 bases are a match to TRBD1. Trimming at V came to 4 bases and at J to 3 bases, leaving 4 bases not matched to a gene. The V gene's germline CDR1 is SQVTM and CDR2 ANQGSEA. The CDR3 length is 14 residues. DNA for the CDR3: TGCAGCGTTGGGGCGGGACAGGGGACAGATACGCAGTATTTT. It yields the protein CSVGAGQGTDTQYF.

CDR3 coding DNA: TGTGCCAGCAGCTATAACGTACCTCAGGGTCACCCGTCCTACGAGCAGTACTTC. Encoded protein: CASSYNVPQGHPSYEQYF. The chain is built from TRBV7-3 and TRBJ2-7; tentatively, D is TRBD1 (5 bases). With 4 bases removed from V and 1 base from J, the gap between germline ends came to 23 bases. This CDR3 is built from 18 residues. The germline CDR1 and CDR2 sequences are SGHTA and FQGTGA.

The chain has TRBV19 and TRBJ2-1, with TRBD2 matching over 11 bases. CDR1 LNHDA and CDR2 SQIVND come from the germline V gene (reference sequence). CDR3 length: 17 amino acids. Germline trimming cut 10 bases from V and 6 bases from J; bases unmatched to any gene: 17. CDR3 nucleotide sequence: TGTGCCACGCGAGCTTGGACTAGCGGGTCTTACGCCAATGAGCAGTTCTTC. Amino acid sequence: CATRAWTSGSYANEQFF.

This chain uses TRBV28 with TRBJ2-1, with no clear D. The CDR3 is made up of 16 amino acids. V was pared by 0 bases and J by 0 bases, with 9 bases between. Germline V gene lookup returns CDR1 MDHEN and CDR2 SYDVKM. In DNA form, the CDR3 reads TGTGCCAGCAGTTTATGGACGGCCAGCTCCTACAATGAGCAGTTCTTC. Encoded protein: CASSLWTASSYNEQFF.

The chain employs TRBV7-9 and TRBJ2-7; TRBD1 might be the D (6 bases). The V gene's germline CDR1 is SEHNR and CDR2 FQNEAQ (reference sequence). This CDR3 has 12 amino acids. V was cut by 5 bases and J by 6 bases, with 11 bases left in between. CDR3 amino acids: CASSRTGSEQYF. The CDR3 region has the DNA TGTGCCAGCAGCCGTACAGGGTCCGAGCAGTACTTC. Variable domain in full (rest from reference TRBV7-9 and TRBJ2-7): DTGVSQNPRHKITKRGQNVTFRCDPISEHNRLYWYRQTLGQGPEFLTYFQNEAQLEKSRLLSDRFSAERPKGSFSTLEIQRTEQGDSAMYLCASSRTGSEQYFGPGTRLTVT.

V is TRBV6-6 and J is TRBJ2-7; possible D gene TRBD2, 7 bases. Per the germline V gene, CDR1 is MNHNY and CDR2 is SVGAGI (reference sequence). Trimming pared 11 bases from V and 3 bases from J, leaving 20 bases between. This CDR3 spans 14 amino acids. CDR3 nucleotides: TGTGCCCGCTGGTGGGGGGGGGCGGGCTACGAGCAGTACTTC. Its translation: CARWWGGAGYEQYF.

This chain uses TRBV28 with TRBJ2-7; no definite D call. The V gene lost 6 bases and the J gene lost 6 bases, with 21 bases spanning the gap. This CDR3 contains 15 residues. Germline CDR1 is MDHEN and CDR2 is SYDVKM. This CDR3 reads CASSSLDRSLGEQYF. In DNA, the CDR3 is TGTGCCAGCAGCTCTCTCGACCGATCCCTAGGCGAGCAGTACTTC.